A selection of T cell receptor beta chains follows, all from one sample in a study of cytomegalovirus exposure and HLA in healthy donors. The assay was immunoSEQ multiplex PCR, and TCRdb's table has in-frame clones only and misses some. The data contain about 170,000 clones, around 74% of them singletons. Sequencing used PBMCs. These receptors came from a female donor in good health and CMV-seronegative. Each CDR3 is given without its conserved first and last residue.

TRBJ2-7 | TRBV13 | ASSLTSGSYEQY
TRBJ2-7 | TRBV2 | ASKRDRASYEQY
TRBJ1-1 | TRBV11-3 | ASSPRENTEAF
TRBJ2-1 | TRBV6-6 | ASSGVTISSYNEQF
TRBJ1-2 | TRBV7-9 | ASSLLPSGGRTNYGYT
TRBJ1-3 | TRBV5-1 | ASSFNDGFSGNTIY
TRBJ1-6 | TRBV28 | ASSFANSHYNSPLH
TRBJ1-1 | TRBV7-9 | ASSLAGQGSTEAF
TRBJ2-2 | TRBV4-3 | ASSRGTSGGAGGELF
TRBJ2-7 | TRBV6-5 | ASSQRANSYEQY
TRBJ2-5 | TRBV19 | ASSQTGDQETQY
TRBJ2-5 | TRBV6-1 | ASSESLAGMKETQY
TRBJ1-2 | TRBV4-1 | ASSPYQTGDYGYT
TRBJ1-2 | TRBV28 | ASRLRDRGGHGYT
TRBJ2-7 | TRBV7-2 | ASSRTGRPYEQY
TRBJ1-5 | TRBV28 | ASRQGTAQPQH
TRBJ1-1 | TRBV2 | ATTRGTEAF
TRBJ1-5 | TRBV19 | ATAGTGKTYDQPQH
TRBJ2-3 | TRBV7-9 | ASSPKRDTQY
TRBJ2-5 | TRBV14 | ASSQVGGRETQY
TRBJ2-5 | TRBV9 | ASSPGITSGGFQETQY
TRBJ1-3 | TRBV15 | ATSRTGVRGNTIY
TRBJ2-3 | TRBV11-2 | ASSRTSGASSTDTQY
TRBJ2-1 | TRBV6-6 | ASSYSGEYNEQF
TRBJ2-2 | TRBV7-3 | ASSRAGTNTGELF
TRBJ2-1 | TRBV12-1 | ARKQGRGSDEQF
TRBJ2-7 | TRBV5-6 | ASSPSTSGIWEQY
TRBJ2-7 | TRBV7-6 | ASSLEGGEVYEQY
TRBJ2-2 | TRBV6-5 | ASSSTDREGGELF
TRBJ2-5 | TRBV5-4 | ASSPTSGGQY
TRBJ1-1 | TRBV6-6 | ASTLGQLLEAF
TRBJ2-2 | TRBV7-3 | ASTNTGGPNTGELF
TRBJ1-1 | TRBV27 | ATRERAGPTEAF
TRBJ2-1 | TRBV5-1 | ASSGGSTSGYNEQF
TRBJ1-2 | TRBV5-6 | ASSLDRGPFYGYT
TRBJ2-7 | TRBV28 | ASSPSGQGRNEQY
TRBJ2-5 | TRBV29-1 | SVPEDPGETQY
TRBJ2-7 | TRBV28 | ASSPSGGGYEQY
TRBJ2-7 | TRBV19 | ASRTSGTNEQY
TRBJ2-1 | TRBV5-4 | ASSLDLPARGNEQF
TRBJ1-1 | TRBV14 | ASSHLTGTNTEAF
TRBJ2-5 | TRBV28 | ASSLPSGGNQETQY
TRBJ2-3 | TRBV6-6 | ATLWGSGISTDTQY
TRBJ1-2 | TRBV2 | ASSEGGPTAYGYT
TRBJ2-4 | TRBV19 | ASSIRAGADIQY
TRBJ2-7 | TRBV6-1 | ASSEALGQSSYEQY
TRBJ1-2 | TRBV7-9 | ASSFAGGSGGYT
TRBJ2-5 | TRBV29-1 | SVEDPDPGQGVETQY
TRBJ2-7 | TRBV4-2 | ASSPYAGKNSYEQY
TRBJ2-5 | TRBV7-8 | ASSLARETQY
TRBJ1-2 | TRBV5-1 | ASSLVRDNDGYT
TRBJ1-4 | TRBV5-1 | ASSQGRDRAEKLF
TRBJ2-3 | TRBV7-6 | ASSSTGQGADTQY
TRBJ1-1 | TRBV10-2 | ASSEGGGWMNTEAF